The rows below give T cell receptor beta chains drawn from one sample of a study of blood T cells in healthy people across ages. TCRdb re-derived calls from the 5' RACE reads in MiXCR, one entry per CDR3 protein. The sample includes roughly 2 million distinct CDR3 sequences, 40% to 55% of them seen just once. What was sequenced was blood. The receptors shown here come from a woman between 40 and 50 years old in good health. Each CDR3 is given with its conserved first and last residue. The order of the fields is V gene, D gene, clone size, J gene, CDR3 DNA, CDR3 protein. The D gene is left open where the match is weak. Clone size, where shown, is once, few, many, or a class for clones that have expanded.

>TRBV9|TRBD2|many|TRBJ2-4
TGTGCCAGCAGCCCACTAGCGGGGGCCCGTTCGAGCATTCAGTACTTC
CASSPLAGARSSIQYF
>TRBV4-3|NA|few|TRBJ2-7
TGCGCCAGCAGCCAAGATCAGCGTGACGAGCAGTACTTC
CASSQDQRDEQYF
>TRBV29-1|TRBD1|few|TRBJ1-2
TGCAGCGTTTACTCCGGGACAGGAGATGATGGCTACACCTTC
CSVYSGTGDDGYTF
>TRBV12-3/TRBV12-4|TRBD1|NA|TRBJ2-5
TGTGCCAGCAGTCGGCGCCGGGACAGGGTAGAGACCCAGTACTTC
CASSRRRDRVETQYF
>TRBV28|NA|NA|TRBJ1-6
TGTGCCAGCAGTCCATCCCGAGGACCCTCGGGTTCACCCCTCCACTTT
CASSPSRGPSGSPLHF
>TRBV4-2|TRBD2|NA|TRBJ2-3
TGTGCCAGCAGCCTCATAGCGGGACAACCGACAGATACGCAGTATTTT
CASSLIAGQPTDTQYF
>TRBV4-1|NA|few|TRBJ1-1
TGCGCCAGCAGCGAGACCACGGGTCCGAACACTGAAGCTTTCTTT
CASSETTGPNTEAFF
>TRBV4-2|NA|few|TRBJ2-7
TGTGCCAGCAGCCAAGGACGGGGCCCTAGGCGAGAGCAGTACTTC
CASSQGRGPRREQYF
>TRBV12-3/TRBV12-4|TRBD1|NA|TRBJ2-3
TGTGCCAGCAGGCCTACAGGGGATCGGACAGATACGCAGTATTTT
CASRPTGDRTDTQYF
>TRBV29-1|NA|NA|TRBJ2-5
TGCAGCGTTGAAGAACAGGGAGAGACCCAGTACTTC
CSVEEQGETQYF
>TRBV6-6|NA|NA|TRBJ2-7
TGTGCCAGCACTAGACAGGTCGGCCCCTACGAGCAGTACTTC
CASTRQVGPYEQYF
>TRBV11-2|TRBD2|NA|TRBJ2-1
TGTGCCAGCAGCTTCCACGGACTAGCGCATGAGCAGTTCTTC
CASSFHGLAHEQFF
>TRBV9|NA|NA|TRBJ2-1
TGTGCCAGCAGCGTAGAGGAAGTGGGCAATGAGCAGTTCTTC
CASSVEEVGNEQFF
>TRBV28|TRBD2|NA|TRBJ2-7
TGTGCCAGCAACGGCGGGGGGGGCTACGAGCAGTACTTC
CASNGGGGYEQYF
>TRBV4-3|NA|NA|TRBJ2-3
TGCGCCAACAGCCAAGATCGGGCAACCACAGATACGCAGTATTTT
CANSQDRATTDTQYF
>TRBV20-1|NA|NA|TRBJ2-3
TGCAGTGCTAGCGGGGGACCTACTAGCACAGATACGCAGTATTTT
CSASGGPTSTDTQYF
>TRBV4-2|TRBD1|few|TRBJ2-5
TGTGCCAGCAGCCAGACAGGGTTGGGCGAGACCCAGTACTTC
CASSQTGLGETQYF
>TRBV7-9|TRBD1|NA|TRBJ1-1
TGTGCCAGCAGCTCGACAGGGTTCACTGAAGCTTTCTTT
CASSSTGFTEAFF
>TRBV7-2|NA|few|TRBJ2-1
TGTGCCAGCAGCTTTAGTCGTACTCGTAGGGGCAATGAGCAGTTCTTC
CASSFSRTRRGNEQFF
>TRBV5-1|NA|few|TRBJ2-7
TGTGCCAGCAGCTTAGCAGAGGGTGGCTACGAGCAGTACTTC
CASSLAEGGYEQYF
>TRBV5-1|NA|NA|TRBJ2-1
TGCGCCAGCAGCTTTATTTGGGATAACAATGAGCAGTTCTTC
CASSFIWDNNEQFF
>TRBV14|TRBD1|NA|TRBJ2-5
TGTGCCAGCAGCCCGGGATTAAGGACAGGGGAAGAGACCCAGTACTTC
CASSPGLRTGEETQYF
>TRBV29-1|NA|NA|TRBJ2-5
TGCAGCGTTGAGGTCTCCACCCGGAGGGAGACCCAGTACTTC
CSVEVSTRRETQYF
>TRBV4-3|NA|NA|TRBJ1-4
TGCGCCAGCAGCCAAGAGAGAGGAGCACTCGAAAAACTGTTTTTT
CASSQERGALEKLFF
>TRBV12-3/TRBV12-4|NA|NA|TRBJ2-1
TGTGCCAGCAGTTTAGCGGCCGCTCCGGGTCTTGGGGACAATGAGCAGTTCTTC
CASSLAAAPGLGDNEQFF
>TRBV5-6|NA|NA|TRBJ2-4
TGTGCCAGCAGCTTGTTGGACCTCCGGGCCAAAAACATTCAGTACTTC
CASSLLDLRAKNIQYF
>TRBV10-2|NA|few|TRBJ2-6
TGCGCCAGCAGTCTAGGACGGGGTCCCTCTGGGGCCAACGTCCTGACTTTC
CASSLGRGPSGANVLTF
>TRBV6-5|NA|NA|TRBJ2-7
TGTGCCAGCAGTTACAAGGTAAACTCCTACGAGCAGTACTTC
CASSYKVNSYEQYF
>TRBV6-2/TRBV6-3|NA|NA|TRBJ2-1
TGTGCCAGCAGCAGAGGGGAGGTCTACAATGAGCAGTTCTTC
CASSRGEVYNEQFF
>TRBV4-2|NA|few|TRBJ2-3
TGTGCCAGCAGCCAAGATTTGAGCACAGATACGCAGTATTTT
CASSQDLSTDTQYF
>TRBV11-1|TRBD2|NA|TRBJ2-3
TGTGCCAGCAGCCCGGAGACTAGCGAGGGAACAGATACGCAGTATTTT
CASSPETSEGTDTQYF
>TRBV4-2|TRBD1|NA|TRBJ2-4
TGTGCCAGCAGCCAAGAGCCTCGACAGGGGGCGCGGCGATTAAAAAACATTCAGTACTTC
CASSQEPRQGARRLKNIQYF
>TRBV20-1|NA|many|TRBJ2-5
TGCAGTGCTTTTGGACGGAACCAAGAGACCCAGTACTTC
CSAFGRNQETQYF
>TRBV12-3/TRBV12-4|NA|NA|TRBJ1-2
TGTGCCAGCAGTTTAGGGTCGGGGGCCTCCAACTATGGCTACACCTTC
CASSLGSGASNYGYTF
>TRBV5-1|TRBD1|few|TRBJ1-6
TGCGCCAGCAGCTCGACAGGGGGCGCCGATAATTCACCCCTCCACTTT
CASSSTGGADNSPLHF
>TRBV21-1|NA|NA|TRBJ1-2
TGTGCCAGCTGGCCCGGGACAGGGGGCGCTTATGGCTACACCTTC
CASWPGTGGAYGYTF
>TRBV5-1|NA|few|TRBJ2-1
TGCGCCAGCAGCTTGGGGGGCCATTCCAATGAGCAGTTCTTC
CASSLGGHSNEQFF
>TRBV6-2/TRBV6-3|NA|NA|TRBJ2-1
TGTGCCAGCAGTGACCAATTAAGTGGCAATGAGCAGTTCTTC
CASSDQLSGNEQFF
>TRBV4-1|NA|few|TRBJ2-3
TGCGCCAGCAGCCCCCGGGACACCACCACAGATACGCAGTATTTT
CASSPRDTTTDTQYF
>TRBV6-5|NA|NA|TRBJ2-1
TGTGCCGGCAGTTATAAAGGTTACGCCTACAATGAGCAGTTCTTC
CAGSYKGYAYNEQFF
>TRBV10-3|TRBD1|few|TRBJ2-3
TGTGCCACTTCCTTTCCGGGACAGACGCAGTATTTT
CATSFPGQTQYF
>TRBV12-3/TRBV12-4|NA|NA|TRBJ2-5
TGTGCCAGCAGTCCACAAATTAGTATTCAAGAGACCCAGTACTTC
CASSPQISIQETQYF
>TRBV6-6|TRBD1|NA|TRBJ2-5
TGTGCCAGCAGTTACTTCGGGACAGTCCAAGAGACCCAGTACTTC
CASSYFGTVQETQYF
>TRBV5-1|TRBD1|NA|TRBJ1-1
TGCGCCAGCAGCTCGGCTGGACAGGGCGGTCATGAAGCTTTCTTT
CASSSAGQGGHEAFF
>TRBV28|TRBD1|NA|TRBJ2-1
TGTGCCAGCAGTTTAATGGTAGAGACAGGGTGGGATGAGCAGTTCTTC
CASSLMVETGWDEQFF
>TRBV7-7|NA|NA|TRBJ2-6
TGTGCTAGCAGCTTATGGGCAGTAACCTCCCACTCTGGGGCCAACGTCCTGACTTTC
CASSLWAVTSHSGANVLTF
>TRBV12-3/TRBV12-4|NA|NA|TRBJ1-2
TGTGCCAACCTGGGCCCTCCGGGCTACACCTTC
CANLGPPGYTF
>TRBV9|TRBD1|NA|TRBJ2-5
TGTGCCAGCAGCTCACGGACAGGGAATGAGCAGTACTTC
CASSSRTGNEQYF
>TRBV12-3/TRBV12-4|NA|NA|TRBJ1-1
TGTGCCAGCAGTTTCCGATCGACACGATCGAACACTGAAGCTTTCTTT
CASSFRSTRSNTEAFF